This TCR beta chain was recovered during a study of technical replicates of blood from several donors. TCRdb's copy holds only in-frame clones and misses some; the assay was immunoSEQ multiplex PCR. The table shows tens of thousands of clones, with approximately 95% occurring only once. The CDR3 contains 14 residues. Germline assignment: CDR1 SGHNT and CDR2 YYREEE (reference sequence). The V end lost 1 base, the J end lost 5 bases, and 13 bases lay between the germline ends. The clonotype was recovered from a human donor in good health. Material: T cells isolated from PBMCs. The gene calls are TRBV5-4 and TRBJ2-7; D might be TRBD1 (6 bases). The CDR3: CASSLWSGVDEQYF. For the CDR3, the DNA is TGTGCCAGCAGCTTGTGGTCAGGGGTCGACGAGCAGTACTTC.